These T cell receptor beta chains were read from a single sample in a study of human T cells and chemical hapten exposure. TCRdb reprocessed the RACE reads via MiXCR and lists one record per CDR3 protein. The table records about 120,000 distinct CDR3 sequences, approximately 15% of them present only once. The source material was whole blood, sampled in connection with sensitization to the hapten diphenylcyclopropenone (DPC). The receptors shown here come from a man aged 18 to 30 with alopecia areata. Some clones in this sample may be carry-over from other donors' samples. Each CDR3 is given with its conserved first and last residue. A D gene is named only where the DNA matches it firmly. A clone size is listed for some rows: how often the clone was seen (once, few, many), or a class if it is expanded.

clone_size j_call v_call d_call cdr3_nt cdr3_aa
- TRBJ1-3 TRBV27 - TGTGCCAGCAGTCCAATGGGGAGAACTGGAAACACCATATATTTT CASSPMGRTGNTIYF
few TRBJ1-3 TRBV28 - TGTGCCAGCAGCCCCCTGCCAGGAGGAACTGGAAACACCATATATTTT CASSPLPGGTGNTIYF
few TRBJ1-3 TRBV4-3 - TGCGCCAGCAGCCAAGAGTGGGGCCTTACTGGAAACACCATATATTTT CASSQEWGLTGNTIYF
- TRBJ1-5 TRBV18 TRBD1 TGTGCCAGCTCAGGGGAGGGGGCTAGCAATCAGCCCCAGCATTTT CASSGEGASNQPQHF
many TRBJ2-3 TRBV7-9 TRBD1 TGTGCCAGCAGCCACCGTTCGGGACAGGGTCAGTATTTT CASSHRSGQGQYF
- TRBJ1-1 TRBV19 TRBD1 TGTGCCAGTAGCGGACAGGGGGCCTTAAACACTGAAGCTTTCTTT CASSGQGALNTEAFF
- TRBJ1-4 TRBV6-1 TRBD1 TGTGCCAGCAGTGGCGGACAGGGGAATGAAAAACTGTTTTTT CASSGGQGNEKLFF
- TRBJ1-1 TRBV12-3/TRBV12-4 - TGTGCCAGCAGTTTTCGGGGGACTGAAGCTTTCTTT CASSFRGTEAFF
- TRBJ2-3 TRBV7-3 - TGTGCCAGCAGCGCCCCGGGGGGCCCGGAAGATACGCAGTATTTT CASSAPGGPEDTQYF
few TRBJ2-3 TRBV7-9 - TGTGCCAGCAGCCCCCATCGGGCACAGTCAGATACGCAGTATTTT CASSPHRAQSDTQYF
many TRBJ1-1 TRBV29-1 TRBD1 TGCAGCGTTGGTAGACAGGGGGAACTAAACGGTGAAGCTTTCTTT CSVGRQGELNGEAFF
- TRBJ1-5 TRBV6-2/TRBV6-3 - TGTGCCAGCAGTTACTCTGGCAGGGCGCTTCAGCCCCAGCATTTT CASSYSGRALQPQHF
many TRBJ2-1 TRBV2 TRBD1 TGTGCCAGCAGCGGGACAGTAGCGACCTACTTCTCCTACAATGAGCAGTTCTTC CASSGTVATYFSYNEQFF
few TRBJ1-4 TRBV13 - TGTGCCAGCAGCTTAGGACCCGGGAGGGCCACTAATGAAAAACTGTTTTTT CASSLGPGRATNEKLFF
- TRBJ1-1 TRBV3-1 TRBD1 TGTGCCAGCAGACATCGACAGGGCAACACTGAAGCTTTCTTT CASRHRQGNTEAFF
few TRBJ1-1 TRBV19 - TGTGCCATCCGAAGGGGGGTAGGGACTGAAGCTTTCTTT CAIRRGVGTEAFF
many TRBJ1-1 TRBV2 - TGTGCCAGCAGGGGACGCGCTTACGCTGAAGCTTTCTTT CASRGRAYAEAFF
- TRBJ2-1 TRBV12-3/TRBV12-4 - TGTGCCAGCAGTTCAGGCAGGAGATCCTACAATGAGCAGTTCTTC CASSSGRRSYNEQFF
- TRBJ1-5 TRBV20-1 - TGCAGTGCTAGTGAGGCGGGCAATCAGCCCCAGCATTTT CSASEAGNQPQHF
- TRBJ2-7 TRBV7-9 - TGTGCCAGCAGCTTAGGCGAGGGACACCTGGACTACGAGCAGTACTTC CASSLGEGHLDYEQYF
- TRBJ2-7 TRBV29-1 - TGCAGCGTTGAATCGTCAGGTTCAGAGCAGTACTTC CSVESSGSEQYF
many TRBJ1-5 TRBV6-2/TRBV6-3 TRBD1 TGTGCCAGCAGGCCCACAGGGGGGAATCAGCCCCAGCATTTT CASRPTGGNQPQHF
- TRBJ1-4 TRBV4-3 - TGCGCCAGCAGCCAAGCGGAGACCGCCTTTGAAAAACTGTTTTTT CASSQAETAFEKLFF
many TRBJ1-5 TRBV2 - TGTGCCAGCAGCCAAGGACAAAATCAGCCCCAGCATTTT CASSQGQNQPQHF
many TRBJ1-3 TRBV6-6 - TGTGCCAGCAGTTACTCCCAAGTCTCAGGGTCTGGAAACACCATATATTTT CASSYSQVSGSGNTIYF
few TRBJ2-4 TRBV7-9 - TGTGCCACCGGACGGCTGGGGAACATTCAGTACTTC CATGRLGNIQYF
few TRBJ2-3 TRBV7-2 - TGTGCCAGCAGCCAGAGACGGACCACAGATACGCAGTATTTT CASSQRRTTDTQYF
- TRBJ2-5 TRBV6-1 TRBD2 TGTGCCAGCAGTGAATATCGTATGGGGACTAGTCGTGAGACCCAGTACTTC CASSEYRMGTSRETQYF
- TRBJ2-1 TRBV6-5 TRBD1 TGTGCCAGCAGAAAGGCCGGGACAGGGAACAATGAGCAGTTCTTC CASRKAGTGNNEQFF
few TRBJ2-2 TRBV7-3 - TGTGCCAGCAGCTTAACTGAGGCTACTACCGGGGAGCTGTTTTTT CASSLTEATTGELFF
few TRBJ1-4 TRBV11-2 - TGTGCCAGCAGCCCGGGCCCCGACAAGAATGAAAAACTGTTTTTT CASSPGPDKNEKLFF
few TRBJ2-1 TRBV28 - TGTGCCAGCAGTTCAGGGGACCATGAGCAGTTCTTC CASSSGDHEQFF
- TRBJ1-2 TRBV5-1 - TGCGCCAGCAGCTTGACAGCAGGGAGTTACACCTTC CASSLTAGSYTF
- TRBJ1-4 TRBV7-2 - TGTGCCAGCAAATTAGGGGCTTATGCAACTAATGAAAAACTGTTTTTT CASKLGAYATNEKLFF
few TRBJ1-1 TRBV19 - TGTGCCAGTAGTATAGTACAAGGGACTGAAGCTTTCTTT CASSIVQGTEAFF
- TRBJ2-1 TRBV5-5 - TGTGCCAGCAGCCCGCCGGGGGTTTCCTACAATGAGCAGTTCTTC CASSPPGVSYNEQFF
- TRBJ2-4 TRBV6-2/TRBV6-3 - TGTGCCAGCAGTTACCCCGGACCAACCCTCCAAAACATTCAGTACTTC CASSYPGPTLQNIQYF
- TRBJ1-4 TRBV7-6 - TGTGCCGGCAGCTTAGGCCAAACCGGTGAACTGTTTTTT CAGSLGQTGELFF
- TRBJ2-3 TRBV29-1 - TGCAGCGTGGTAGAGGGGTTCAGACTTACAGATACGCAGTATTTT CSVVEGFRLTDTQYF
many TRBJ1-2 TRBV12-3/TRBV12-4 - TGTGCCAGCAGTTTAGTTACCGTAGGAGGCTACACCTTC CASSLVTVGGYTF
- TRBJ1-2 TRBV11-2 - TGTGCCAGCAGCTTAGACGGTGTCTATGGCTACACCTTC CASSLDGVYGYTF
- TRBJ2-5 TRBV5-6 - TGTGCCAGCAGTAAATTGGGTCCAGAGACCCAGTACTTC CASSKLGPETQYF
- TRBJ1-2 TRBV19 - TGTGCCAGTAGTATAGAGACAGCTAACTATGGCTACACCTTC CASSIETANYGYTF
few TRBJ2-1 TRBV25-1 - TGTGCCAGCAGCCAAGGCAGCTCCCATGAGCAGTTCTTC CASSQGSSHEQFF
- TRBJ2-5 TRBV19 - TGTGCCAGTAGTATTGCGGAAATAGAGACCCAGTACTTC CASSIAEIETQYF
- TRBJ2-3 TRBV7-6 - TGTGCCAGCAGCTTAGAACCAGCCACAGATACGCAGTATTTT CASSLEPATDTQYF
- TRBJ2-1 TRBV9 TRBD2 TGTGCCAGCAGCGTAGGAGTAGCGGGGGGGATTGATGAGCAGTTCTTC CASSVGVAGGIDEQFF
few TRBJ1-1 TRBV5-4 TRBD1 TGTGCCAGCAGGCCAGGACAGGGTGGCACTGAAGCTTTCTTT CASRPGQGGTEAFF
- TRBJ2-7 TRBV10-3 - TGTGCCATCGTCGGGCAGGGCCACGAGCAGTACTTC CAIVGQGHEQYF